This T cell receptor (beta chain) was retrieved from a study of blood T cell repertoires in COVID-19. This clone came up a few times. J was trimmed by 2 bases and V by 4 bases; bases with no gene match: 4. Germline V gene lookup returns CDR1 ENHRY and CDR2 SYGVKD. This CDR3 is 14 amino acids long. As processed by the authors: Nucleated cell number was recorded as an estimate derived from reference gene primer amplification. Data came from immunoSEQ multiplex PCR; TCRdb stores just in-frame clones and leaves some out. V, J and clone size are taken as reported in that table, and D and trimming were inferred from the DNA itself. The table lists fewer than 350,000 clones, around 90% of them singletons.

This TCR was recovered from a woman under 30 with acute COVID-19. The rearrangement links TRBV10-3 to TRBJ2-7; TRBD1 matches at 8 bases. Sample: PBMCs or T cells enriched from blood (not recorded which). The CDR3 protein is CAISGRDRPYEQYF. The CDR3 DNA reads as TGTGCCATCAGTGGAAGGGACAGGCCCTACGAGCAGTACTTC.